These 20 T cell receptor beta chains were sequenced from one sample in a study of metastatic and nonmetastatic thyroid tumors. Thyroid surgery was performed in patients who had received no treatment beforehand. Through MiXCR, TCRdb re-clonotyped the PCR reads. The sample holds about 28,000 clones, 20% to 30% seen once. The material sequenced was blood. The receptors stem from a female donor with papillary thyroid cancer or a benign thyroid nodule (not recorded which). Some clones in this sample may be carry-over from other donors' samples.

This clone has just a few counts. Here the CDR3 omits its conserved ending phenylalanine or tryptophan, so a read error is the likely source. The chain carries TRBV6-1 and TRBJ1-2; D ambiguous. Germline-derived CDR1 and CDR2 are MNHNS and SASEGT. This CDR3 spans 12 amino acids. The CDR3 DNA follows: TGTGCCAGCAGTGATGAGGGCTATGGATACACCCTC. This sequence encodes CASSDEGYGYTL.

This clone rates as medium-sized. The chain carries TRBV7-3 and TRBJ1-2; 10 nucleotides line up with TRBD1. Losses at the gene ends were 5 bases for V and 8 bases for J; bases not matched to a gene: 5. The CDR3 has 13 amino acids. Per germline, CDR1 SGHTA and CDR2 FQGTGA. The CDR3 region is CASSPGQGEGYTF. The CDR3 DNA reads TGTGCCAGCAGCCCTGGACAGGGGGAAGGCTACACCTTC.

This clone occurred many times. The V and J genes are TRBV4-3 and TRBJ1-1; unclear D gene. This CDR3 contains 14 residues. CDR1 is LGHNA and CDR2 is YSLEER in the germline V gene. Trimming shortened V by 1 base and J by 0 bases, and 6 bases separated the two germline ends. CDR3 residues: CASSQVAVNTEAFF. The CDR3 nucleotides are TGCGCCAGCAGCCAAGTGGCGGTGAACACTGAAGCTTTCTTT.

This clone turned up a few times. A junction end diverges from the germline sequence, so it may reflect a read error. The rearrangement links TRBV28 to TRBJ2-7, with unresolved D. The CDR3 is 13 amino acids. CDR1 and CDR2 (germline): MDHEN, SYDVKM. Written as DNA, the CDR3 is TGTGCCAGCATCGGTACAGTCTCCTACGAGCAGTATTTC. Translation gives CASIGTVSYEQYF.

In regard to this clone: Here the CDR3 omits its conserved ending phenylalanine or tryptophan, so a read error is the likely source. The chain links TRBV7-2 to TRBJ2-1, with D tentatively TRBD1 (6 bases). V was clipped by 7 bases and J by 4 bases, with 14 bases between them. Germline loops: CDR1 SGHTA, CDR2 FQGNSA. The CDR3 is made up of 14 amino acids. CDR3 sequence reads: CASKLYREYNEQFL. The CDR3, as DNA: TGTGCCAGCAAACTGTACAGGGAGTACAATGAGCAGTTCCTC.

This clone was picked up many times. The chain has TRBV11-2 and TRBJ2-2; weak D call: TRBD2 (5 bases). CDR1 is SGHAT and CDR2 is FQNNGV in the germline V gene. The CDR3 covers 15 residues. Trimming stripped 2 bases from V and 7 bases from J, with 14 bases between. The CDR3 reads CASSLFRDGGGELFF. The CDR3 DNA reads as TGTGCCAGCAGCTTATTTCGGGATGGAGGCGGGGAGCTGTTTTTT.

This clone was seen repeatedly, ten times or more. The V and J genes are TRBV5-5 and TRBJ2-2, with D unclear. V was cut by 1 base and J by 0 bases, with 7 bases left in between. The CDR3 has 15 amino acids. Germline V gives CDR1 SGHKS, CDR2 YYEKEE (reference sequence). The CDR3 region has the DNA TGTGCCAGCAGCTTGAGCACAGCGAACACCGGGGAGCTGTTTTTT. This encodes CASSLSTANTGELFF.

This clone was picked up many times. The chain couples TRBV6-1 to TRBJ2-1; no firm D call. The CDR3 consists of 15 residues. Germline CDR1 is MNHNS and CDR2 is SASEGT. V gave up 5 bases and J gave up 5 bases, with 16 bases separating them. The CDR3 nucleotides read TGTGCCAGCAGTACGGACGGCCGTATGGACAATGAGCAGTTCTTC. It yields the protein CASSTDGRMDNEQFF.

Points on this clone: The missing conserved phenylalanine or tryptophan at the end of this CDR3 makes a read error likely. The chain has TRBV5-1 and TRBJ2-1, with TRBD2 identical over 9 bases. Germline values: CDR1 SGHRS, CDR2 YFSETQ. V shed 6 bases and J 9 bases; nucleotides not matched to a gene: 13. The CDR3 is 15 residues long. CDR3 nucleotide sequence: TGCGCCAGCACTCCGGTCGCCCTAGCGGGAATTGAGCAGTTCTTG. It yields the protein CASTPVALAGIEQFL.

The V and J genes are TRBV19 and TRBJ1-4, with D possibly TRBD1 on 5 matching bases. The CDR3 is made up of 18 amino acids. CDR1 is LNHDA, CDR2 SQIVND, per germline (reference sequence). The V end lost 5 bases, the J end lost 7 bases, and 26 bases lay between the germline ends. The CDR3 loop reads CASSSGRTYHTMGEKLFF. The CDR3 DNA sequence: TGTGCCAGTAGTTCGGGACGGACCTACCACACGATGGGTGAAAAACTGTTTTTT. The complete variable domain, with remaining parts taken from reference TRBV19 and TRBJ1-4, reads DGGITQSPKYLFRKEGQNVTLSCEQNLNHDAMYWYRQDPGQGLRLIYYSQIVNDFQKGDIAEGYSVSREKKESFPLTVTSAQKNPTAFYLCASSSGRTYHTMGEKLFFGSGTQLSVL.

The table lists this clone with many counts. This chain joins TRBV5-1 and TRBJ2-1; D may be TRBD1 (5 bases). The V gene lost 3 bases and the J gene lost 10 bases, with 14 bases spanning the gap. The CDR3 sequence is 13 residues long. Germline V lookup: CDR1 SGHRS, CDR2 YFSETQ. The DNA for the CDR3 is TGCGCCAGCAGCTGGGGCCGGACAAGGGAGCAGTTCTTC. This translates into CASSWGRTREQFF.

This clone was found many times. This chain connects TRBV24-1 to TRBJ1-5; the D gene is possibly TRBD1 (5 bases). The germline V and J ends were trimmed by 3 bases and 2 bases, with 10 bases remaining between them. Per germline, CDR1 KGHDR and CDR2 SFDVKD. The length of the CDR3 is 15 residues. This chain's CDR3 is CATSDRGGGNQPQHF. The CDR3 DNA is TGTGCCACCAGTGATCGGGGAGGGGGCAATCAGCCCCAGCATTTT.

This clone was detected many times. This chain connects TRBV6-5 to TRBJ1-5; possibly TRBD1 for D (6 bases). The CDR3 runs 17 residues. Trimming removed 2 bases from V and 2 bases from J, with 16 bases in between. Germline assignment: CDR1 MNHEY and CDR2 SVGAGI. This CDR3 reads CASSYNLQGKGNQPQHF. CDR3 sequence (DNA): TGTGCCAGCAGTTACAACCTCCAGGGGAAAGGCAATCAGCCCCAGCATTTT.

The chain uses TRBV7-2 and TRBJ2-3; no clear D. Germline assignment: CDR1 SGHTA and CDR2 FQGNSA. Trimming took 5 bases from V and 6 from J, leaving 9 bases between them. There are 12 residues in the CDR3. CDR3 in amino acids: CASSRSADTQYF. CDR3 DNA: TGTGCCAGCAGCCGGTCCGCGGATACGCAGTATTTT.

This clone was found many times. This sequence joins TRBV9 and TRBJ1-6, with 10 bases matching TRBD1. The CDR3 is made up of 16 amino acids. The V and J ends lost 0 bases and 11 bases, in that order; junction bases with no gene match: 8. In germline, CDR1 is SGDLS, CDR2 YYNGEE. CDR3 loop: CASSVGDRGYETPLHF. CDR3 bases: TGTGCCAGCAGCGTAGGGGACAGGGGTTACGAGACACCCCTCCACTTT.

There are many counts of this clone. The chain is built from TRBV10-1 and TRBJ2-1, with TRBD2 identical over 8 bases. The CDR3 totals 17 residues. The V segment lost 1 base and the J segment 7 bases; nucleotides outside the gene matches: 12. Germline V lookup: CDR1 WNHNN, CDR2 SYGVQD (reference sequence). The CDR3 DNA is TGCGCCAGCAGTGAGTGGGGGACTAGTCTCGTTCAGAATGAGCAGTTCTTC. Translating gives CASSEWGTSLVQNEQFF.

The chain has TRBV19 and TRBJ2-1, with D maybe TRBD1 (5 bases). The ends were cut back, 1 base at V and 10 bases at J, with 26 bases in the middle. The V gene's germline CDR1 is LNHDA and CDR2 SQIVND (reference sequence). The CDR3 contains 18 residues. CDR3 bases: TGTGCCAGTAGTATAGTGGGGCGGAGTAGCTGGAGACGATGGGAGCAGTTCTTC. The encoded protein is CASSIVGRSSWRRWEQFF. Drawing the rest from reference TRBV19 and TRBJ2-1, the complete variable domain is DGGITQSPKYLFRKEGQNVTLSCEQNLNHDAMYWYRQDPGQGLRLIYYSQIVNDFQKGDIAEGYSVSREKKESFPLTVTSAQKNPTAFYLCASSIVGRSSWRRWEQFFGPGTRLTVL.

This clone was counted many times. V gene TRBV30 combines with J gene TRBJ2-4; possibly TRBD2 for D (6 bases). V lost 3 bases and J 9 bases, leaving 15 bases between the germline ends. This CDR3 is 13 amino acids long. The germline V gene has CDR1 GTSNPN and CDR2 SVGIG (reference sequence). CDR3 amino acids: CAWRGTGRSIQYF. CDR3 nucleotides: TGTGCCTGGAGGGGGACTGGTAGGAGCATTCAGTACTTC.

This clone appeared many times. The rearrangement links TRBV5-4 to TRBJ2-2; D remains unclear. Germline V CDR1 and CDR2: SGHNT, YYREEE (reference sequence). Trimming removed 5 bases from V and 4 bases from J, with 9 bases in between. CDR3 length: 13 residues. The CDR3 protein is CASRPASTGELFF. CDR3 sequence (DNA): TGTGCCAGCAGGCCGGCCAGCACCGGGGAGCTGTTTTTT.

This clone came up many times. V usage is TRBV4-3 and J usage is TRBJ2-5, with TRBD2 matching over 10 bases. The CDR3 length is 16 residues. The junction had 4 bases not matched to a gene; V was cut back by 0 bases and J by 3 bases. Per germline, CDR1 LGHNA and CDR2 YSLEER. CDR3 protein: CASSQDPLAGEETQYF. The DNA for the CDR3 is TGCGCCAGCAGCCAAGATCCCCTAGCGGGAGAAGAGACCCAGTACTTC.